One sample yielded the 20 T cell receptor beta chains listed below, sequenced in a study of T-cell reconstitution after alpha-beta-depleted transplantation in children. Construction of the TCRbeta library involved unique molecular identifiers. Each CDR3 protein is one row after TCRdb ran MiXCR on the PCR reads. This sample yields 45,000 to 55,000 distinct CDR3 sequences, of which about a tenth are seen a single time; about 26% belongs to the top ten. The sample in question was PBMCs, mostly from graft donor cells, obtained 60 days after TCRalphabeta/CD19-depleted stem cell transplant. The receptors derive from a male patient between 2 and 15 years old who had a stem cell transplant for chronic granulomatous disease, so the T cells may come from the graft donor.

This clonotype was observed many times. CDR3 protein: CSARDSGLGLATQYF. DNA for the CDR3: TGCAGTGCTAGAGACTCGGGACTAGGATTGGCGACCCAGTACTTC. This chain uses TRBV20-1 with TRBJ2-5; 8 nucleotides match TRBD2. V lost 0 bases and J lost 7; bases outside the gene matches: 10. Germline CDR1 and CDR2: DFQATT and SNEGSKA (reference sequence). CDR3 length: 15 amino acids.

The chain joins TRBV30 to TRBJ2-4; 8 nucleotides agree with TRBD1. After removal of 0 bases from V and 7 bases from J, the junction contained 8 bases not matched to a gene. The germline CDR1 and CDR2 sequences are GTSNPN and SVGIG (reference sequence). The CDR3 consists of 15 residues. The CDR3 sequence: CAWSVRAGGMNIQYF. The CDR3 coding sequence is TGTGCCTGGAGTGTACGGGCAGGGGGCATGAACATTCAGTACTTC.

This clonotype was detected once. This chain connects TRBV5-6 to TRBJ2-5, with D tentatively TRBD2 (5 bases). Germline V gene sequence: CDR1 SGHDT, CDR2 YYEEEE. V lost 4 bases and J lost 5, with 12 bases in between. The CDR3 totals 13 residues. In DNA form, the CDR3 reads TGTGCCAGCAGCAGAGGGCCCCAGGAGACCCAGTACTTC. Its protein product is CASSRGPQETQYF.

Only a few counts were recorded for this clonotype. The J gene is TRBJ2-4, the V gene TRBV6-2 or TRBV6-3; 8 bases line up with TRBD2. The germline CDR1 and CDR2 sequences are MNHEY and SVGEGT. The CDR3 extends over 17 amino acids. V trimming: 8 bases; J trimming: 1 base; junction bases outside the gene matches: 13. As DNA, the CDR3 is TGTGCCAGCTGCCAGCGGGAGTCGTGGAGGGCCAAAAACATTCAGTACTTC. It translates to CASCQRESWRAKNIQYF.

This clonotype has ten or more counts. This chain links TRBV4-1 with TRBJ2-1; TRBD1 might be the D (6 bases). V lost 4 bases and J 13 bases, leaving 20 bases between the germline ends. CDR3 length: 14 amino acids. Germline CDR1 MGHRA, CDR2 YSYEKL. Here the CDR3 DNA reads TGCGCCAGCAGCCTCTCGGAAGGGAAGGACAGACAGTTCTTC. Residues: CASSLSEGKDRQFF.

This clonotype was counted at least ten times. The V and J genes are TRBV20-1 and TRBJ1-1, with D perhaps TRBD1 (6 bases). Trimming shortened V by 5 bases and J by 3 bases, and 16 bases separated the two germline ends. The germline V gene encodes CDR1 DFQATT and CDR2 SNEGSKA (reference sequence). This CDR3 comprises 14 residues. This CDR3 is CSASQGLGYTEAFF. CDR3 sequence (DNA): TGCAGTGCTTCCCAGGGGTTAGGTTACACTGAAGCTTTCTTT.

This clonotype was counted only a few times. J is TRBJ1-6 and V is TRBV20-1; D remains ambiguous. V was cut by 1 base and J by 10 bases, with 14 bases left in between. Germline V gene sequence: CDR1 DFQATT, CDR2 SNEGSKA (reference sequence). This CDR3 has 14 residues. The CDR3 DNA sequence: TGCAGTGCTAGAGTGACCGCATCAGAATCACCCCTCCACTTT. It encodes CSARVTASESPLHF.

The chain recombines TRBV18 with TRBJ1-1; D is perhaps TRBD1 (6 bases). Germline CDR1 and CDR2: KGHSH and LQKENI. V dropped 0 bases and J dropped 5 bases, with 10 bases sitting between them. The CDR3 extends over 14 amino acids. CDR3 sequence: CASSPPGGGTEAFF. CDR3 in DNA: TGTGCCAGCTCACCACCGGGGGGCGGGACTGAAGCTTTCTTT.

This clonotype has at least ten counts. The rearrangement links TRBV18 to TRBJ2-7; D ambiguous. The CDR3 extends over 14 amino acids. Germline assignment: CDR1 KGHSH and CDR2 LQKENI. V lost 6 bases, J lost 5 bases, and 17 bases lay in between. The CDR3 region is CASSSRPKMDEQYF. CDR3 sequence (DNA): TGTGCCAGCTCTTCTCGACCTAAGATGGACGAGCAGTACTTC.

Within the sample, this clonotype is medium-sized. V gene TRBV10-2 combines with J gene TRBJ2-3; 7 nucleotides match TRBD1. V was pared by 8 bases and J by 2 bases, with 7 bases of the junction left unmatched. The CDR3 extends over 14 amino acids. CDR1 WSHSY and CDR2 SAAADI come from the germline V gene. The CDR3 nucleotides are TGCGCCAGCGGTAGACAGGGACCCACAGATACGCAGTATTTT. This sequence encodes CASGRQGPTDTQYF.

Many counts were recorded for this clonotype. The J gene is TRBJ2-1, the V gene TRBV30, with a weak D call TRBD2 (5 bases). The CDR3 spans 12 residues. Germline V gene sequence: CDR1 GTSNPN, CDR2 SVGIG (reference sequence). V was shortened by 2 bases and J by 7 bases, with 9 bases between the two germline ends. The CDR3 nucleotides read TGTGCCTGGAGTTTCGGGGTGAATGAGCAGTTCTTC. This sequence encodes CAWSFGVNEQFF.

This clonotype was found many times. CDR3 protein: CASSWGVSSGNTIYF. In DNA, the CDR3 is TGTGCCAGCAGCTGGGGGGTGAGCTCTGGAAACACCATATATTTT. The chain recombines TRBV7-2 with TRBJ1-3; D might be TRBD1 (5 bases). The CDR3 has 15 residues. V was shortened by 4 bases and J by 0 bases, with 10 bases between the two germline ends. CDR1 is SGHTA, CDR2 FQGNSA, per germline.

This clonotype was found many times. The CDR3 coding sequence is TGCAGTGCTTCTTCCTATACGGCCAAAAACATTCAGTACTTC. As protein: CSASSYTAKNIQYF. The chain carries TRBV20-1 and TRBJ2-4, with D uncertain. This CDR3 comprises 14 residues. Germline lookup yields CDR1 DFQATT and CDR2 SNEGSKA (reference sequence). Trimming cost V 5 bases and J 1 base, with 12 bases left between them.

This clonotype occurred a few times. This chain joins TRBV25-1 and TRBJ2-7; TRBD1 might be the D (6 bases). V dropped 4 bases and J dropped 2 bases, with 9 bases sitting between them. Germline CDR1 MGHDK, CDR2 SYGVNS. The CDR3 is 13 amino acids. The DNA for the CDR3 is TGTGCCAGCAGTGTCCACAGGGCCTACGAGCAGTACTTC. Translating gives CASSVHRAYEQYF.

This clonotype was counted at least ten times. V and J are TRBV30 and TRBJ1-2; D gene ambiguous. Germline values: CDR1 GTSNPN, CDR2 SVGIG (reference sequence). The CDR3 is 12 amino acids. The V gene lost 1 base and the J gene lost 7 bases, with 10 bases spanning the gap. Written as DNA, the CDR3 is TGTGCCTGGAGTGGAGGATGGGGTGGCTACACCTTC. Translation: CAWSGGWGGYTF.

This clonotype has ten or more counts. In DNA form, the CDR3 reads TGCAGTGCTAGAGATCTCAGGACTAGCGGGAGAGTAGCCGGGGAGCTGTTTTTT. This codes for CSARDLRTSGRVAGELFF. The chain has TRBV20-1 and TRBJ2-2; 13 bases line up with TRBD2. The junction had 10 bases not matched to a gene; V was cut back by 0 bases and J by 6 bases. CDR1 and CDR2 (germline): DFQATT, SNEGSKA (reference sequence). There are 18 residues in the CDR3.

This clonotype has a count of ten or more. The CDR3, as DNA: TGTGCCAGCAGCCTTCCCGGGATGAACGTAGAGACCCAGTACTTC. Translated, it gives CASSLPGMNVETQYF. The rearrangement links TRBV5-5 to TRBJ2-5; D might be TRBD2 (5 bases). Germline values: CDR1 SGHKS, CDR2 YYEKEE (reference sequence). CDR3 length: 15 residues. Trimming left V 4 bases short and J 4 bases short, with 17 bases between. The variable domain in full, with the rest retrieved from reference TRBV5-5 and TRBJ2-5, is DAGVTQSPTHLIKTRGQQVTLRCSPISGHKSVSWYQQVLGQGPQFIFQYYEKEERGRGNFPDRFSARQFPNYSSELNVNALLLGDSALYLCASSLPGMNVETQYFGPGTRLLVL.

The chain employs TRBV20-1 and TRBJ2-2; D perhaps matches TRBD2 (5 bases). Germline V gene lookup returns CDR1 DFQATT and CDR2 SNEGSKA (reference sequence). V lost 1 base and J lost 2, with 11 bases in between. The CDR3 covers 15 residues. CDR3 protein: CSARADSINTGELFF. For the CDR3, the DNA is TGCAGTGCTAGAGCGGACTCAATTAACACCGGGGAGCTGTTTTTT.

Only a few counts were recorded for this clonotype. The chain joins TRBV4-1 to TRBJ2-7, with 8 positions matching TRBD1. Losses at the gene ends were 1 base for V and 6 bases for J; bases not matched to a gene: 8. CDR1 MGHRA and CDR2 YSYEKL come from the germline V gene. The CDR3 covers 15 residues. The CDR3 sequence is CASSQAGTGGSEQYF. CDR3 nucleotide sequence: TGCGCCAGCAGCCAAGCCGGGACAGGTGGATCCGAGCAGTACTTC.

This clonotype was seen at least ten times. DNA of the CDR3: TGCGCCAGCAGCCAAGATGCATATGCGGTAGGCGAAACAGATACGCAGTATTTT. It translates to CASSQDAYAVGETDTQYF. The chain uses TRBV4-1 and TRBJ2-3; D gene ambiguous. The CDR3 spans 18 residues. The V gene's germline CDR1 is MGHRA and CDR2 YSYEKL. The ends were cut back, 0 bases at V and 3 bases at J, with 19 bases in the middle.